The clone carrying this T cell receptor beta chain was picked up many times. The antigen is unknown. The sample is drawn from a study of early T cells in non-severe SARS-CoV-2 infection. Overall study context: With bulk RNA from unsorted whole blood as input, sequencing yielded unpaired chains.

Study results and limitations: Lookups in VDJdb leaned toward anti-spike CD8 responses and missed private and CD4 specificities.

Tagging with unique molecular identifiers was applied to individual cDNA molecules. One entry per CDR3 protein results from TCRdb running MiXCR on the 5' RACE reads. The repertoire holds tens of thousands of distinct CDR3 sequences, 12% to 15% seen once, with under 7.5% in the top ten. The CDR3 length is 14 residues. The ends were cut back, 2 bases at V and 4 bases at J, with 11 bases in the middle. The germline V gene encodes CDR1 MDHEN and CDR2 SYDVKM. The TCR comes from an adult who was a healthcare worker with PCR-confirmed SARS-CoV-2 infection or an uninfected control (not recorded which). The chain links TRBV28 to TRBJ2-5; tentative D call: TRBD2 (6 bases). The sample consisted of whole blood. This CDR3 reads CASSLQGGGETQYF. In nucleotides, the CDR3 is TGTGCCAGCAGTTTACAGGGAGGTGGAGAGACCCAGTACTTC.